This TCR beta chain is drawn from a study of blood T cell repertoires in COVID-19. Enrollees, about 18 to 95 years old, lived in approximately 24 US areas. Membership in each cohort depended on participant-reported clinical history. Germline V gene sequence: CDR1 SGHRS, CDR2 YFSETQ. The CDR3 sequence is 16 residues long. V was clipped by 0 bases and J by 4 bases; unmatched bases: 3. Libraries were prepared by immunoSEQ multiplex PCR; TCRdb keeps only in-frame clonotypes and omits some of them. Here the sample spans more than 300,000 clones, approximately 89% being singletons. This clone was observed a single time. The identical CDR3 is also encoded by other nucleotide sequences in the sample.

Sequencing was carried out using PBMCs or T cells enriched from blood (not recorded which). The receptor was derived from a woman in her twenties or thirties who had recovered from COVID-19. The genes are TRBV5-1 and TRBJ2-3; 12 bases match TRBD2. CDR3 loop: CASSLGLAGGSDTQYF. CDR3 nucleotides: TGCGCCAGCAGCTTGGGCCTAGCGGGAGGGTCAGATACGCAGTATTTT.